This is a list of T cell receptor beta chains from one sample in a study of blood T cell repertoires in COVID-19. This table comes from immunoSEQ multiplex PCR, and its TCRdb copy is limited to in-frame clones, with some not included. Altogether under 200,000 clones are present, more than 65% being singletons, with the ten largest covering roughly 3%. The sample was peripheral blood. These receptors all come from a human donor with acute or convalescent COVID-19. The donor label of this sample is uncertain. The CDR3 runs from the conserved cysteine through the conserved F or W. A D gene is named only where the DNA matches it firmly. A row's size may be missing; if present it is once, few, many or a size class.

size	length	V	J	D	CDR3	DNA
-	13	TRBV5-6	TRBJ1-2	TRBD1	CASSLPGGYGYTF	TGTGCCAGCAGCTTGCCAGGGGGCTATGGCTACACCTTC
-	15	TRBV7-9	TRBJ2-4	TRBD2	CATSGGAKAKNIQYF	TGTGCCACTAGCGGGGGGGCGAAAGCCAAAAACATTCAGTACTTC
-	16	TRBV5-1	TRBJ1-6	-	CASSLGEGLQNSPLHF	TGCGCCAGCAGCTTGGGAGAGGGCCTCCAAAATTCACCCCTCCACTTT
-	16	TRBV11-2	TRBJ1-1	TRBD1	CASSPSWTGWGTEAFF	TGTGCCAGCAGCCCCTCATGGACAGGGTGGGGCACTGAAGCTTTCTTT
-	16	TRBV4-2	TRBJ1-4	-	CASSQSSRVNNEKLFF	TGTGCCAGCAGCCAGTCCAGCAGGGTGAATAATGAAAAACTGTTTTTT
once	14	TRBV19	TRBJ1-3	-	CASSIDLSGNTIYF	TGTGCCAGTAGTATAGATCTCTCTGGAAACACCATATATTTT
-	15	TRBV3-1/TRBV3-2	TRBJ2-4	TRBD1	CASSQSGQGGNIQYF	TGTGCCAGCAGCCAATCTGGACAGGGAGGAAACATTCAGTACTTC
-	14	TRBV19	TRBJ2-7	-	CASSEGTSNYEQYF	TGTGCCAGTAGTGAAGGGACATCTAACTACGAGCAGTACTTC
-	12	TRBV2	TRBJ1-1	TRBD1	CASGRDRGKAFF	TGTGCCAGCGGACGGGACAGGGGGAAAGCTTTCTTT
-	14	TRBV19	TRBJ1-3	-	CASSRRGPQDTIYF	TGTGCCAGTAGTAGGAGGGGACCGCAAGACACCATATATTTT
few	12	TRBV29-1	TRBJ2-7	-	CSVQGNSYEQYF	TGCAGCGTACAGGGAAACTCCTACGAGCAGTACTTC
-	13	TRBV29-1	TRBJ2-2	TRBD1	CSGRQGNTGELFF	TGCAGCGGCCGACAGGGAAACACCGGGGAGCTGTTTTTT
-	15	TRBV5-1	TRBJ1-5	-	CASSLEGVSNQPQHF	TGCGCCAGCAGCTTGGAGGGGGTTAGCAATCAGCCCCAGCATTTT
-	15	TRBV7-2	TRBJ2-7	TRBD1	CASSPGQGMTYEQYF	TGTGCCAGCAGCCCGGGACAGGGGATGACGTACGAGCAGTACTTC
-	15	TRBV5-1	TRBJ1-2	-	CASSVVQGANYGYTF	TGCGCCAGCAGCGTGGTCCAAGGGGCGAACTATGGCTACACCTTC
-	19	TRBV5-4	TRBJ1-2	-	CASSRSSGVSIRGNYGYTF	TGTGCCAGCAGCCGGTCAAGTGGTGTCTCAATTAGGGGGAACTATGGCTACACCTTC
-	14	TRBV11-1	TRBJ2-7	-	CASSFSTAPNEQYF	TGTGCCAGCAGCTTTTCCACAGCTCCTAACGAGCAGTACTTC
-	13	TRBV27	TRBJ2-7	-	CACRRLEAYEQYF	TGTGCCTGTCGCCGATTGGAGGCCTACGAGCAGTACTTC
-	15	TRBV3-1/TRBV3-2	TRBJ2-2	-	CASSQGGQNTGELFF	TGTGCCAGCAGCCAAGGCGGGCAGAACACCGGGGAGCTGTTTTTT
-	15	TRBV19	TRBJ2-7	TRBD2	CASSMLAGGYYEQYF	TGTGCCAGTAGTATGCTAGCGGGGGGATATTACGAGCAGTACTTC
-	16	TRBV5-1	TRBJ2-2	TRBD1	CASSSGTGGNTGELFF	TGCGCCAGCAGCTCCGGGACAGGGGGGAACACCGGGGAGCTGTTTTTT
-	13	TRBV4-2	TRBJ2-3	-	CASSLQGADTQYF	TGTGCCAGCAGCCTACAGGGAGCAGATACGCAGTATTTT
-	13	TRBV6-5	TRBJ2-1	TRBD2	CASRPTSVSEQFF	TGTGCCAGCAGGCCGACTAGCGTTTCCGAGCAGTTCTTC
-	15	TRBV5-1	TRBJ2-7	TRBD2	CASTPVGGATYEQYF	TGCGCCAGCACCCCTGTCGGGGGGGCTACCTACGAGCAGTACTTC
-	15	TRBV7-2	TRBJ1-3	TRBD1	CASSLGTGRQGTIYF	TGTGCCAGCAGCTTAGGGACAGGGCGTCAGGGCACCATATATTTT
-	12	TRBV19	TRBJ1-1	-	CASSPRNTEAFF	TGTGCCAGTAGTCCTCGGAACACTGAAGCTTTCTTT
-	15	TRBV28	TRBJ2-3	-	CASKSEPTGADTQYF	TGTGCCAGCAAATCAGAACCGACCGGAGCAGATACGCAGTATTTT
-	15	TRBV3-1/TRBV3-2	TRBJ2-7	TRBD1	CASSQDIDRGHEQYF	TGTGCCAGCAGCCAAGATATCGACAGGGGCCACGAGCAGTACTTC
-	14	TRBV9	TRBJ2-1	-	CASSVVWRTDEQFF	TGTGCCAGCAGCGTAGTCTGGAGAACCGATGAGCAGTTCTTC
-	16	TRBV5-1	TRBJ2-7	TRBD1	CASSLADGQGVYEQYF	TGCGCCAGCAGCTTGGCGGATGGACAGGGTGTGTACGAGCAGTACTTC
-	15	TRBV9	TRBJ2-3	TRBD2	CASSPGGVSTDTQYF	TGTGCCAGCAGCCCCGGGGGGGTCAGCACAGATACGCAGTATTTT
-	13	TRBV12-3/TRBV12-4	TRBJ1-2	-	CASNEGGRIGYTF	TGTGCCAGCAATGAGGGTGGGCGCATTGGCTACACCTTC
few	13	TRBV10-1	TRBJ2-7	-	CASSEQVSYEQYF	TGCGCCAGCAGTGAGCAGGTATCCTACGAGCAGTACTTC
-	16	TRBV6-6	TRBJ1-5	-	CASSYQAPQWDQPQHF	TGTGCCAGCAGTTACCAGGCGCCGCAATGGGATCAGCCCCAGCATTTT
-	14	TRBV7-2	TRBJ2-1	-	CASSIYSSYNEQFF	TGTGCCAGCAGCATCTATAGCTCCTACAATGAGCAGTTCTTC
-	16	TRBV4-2	TRBJ2-7	TRBD2	CASSQDRLAGSYEQYF	TGTGCCAGCAGCCAAGATCGGCTAGCGGGGTCCTACGAGCAGTACTTC
-	15	TRBV11-2	TRBJ2-3	TRBD2	CASSLDGTSLHTQYF	TGTGCCAGCAGCTTAGATGGGACTAGTTTGCATACGCAGTATTTT
-	12	TRBV6-5	TRBJ2-7	-	CASSSSLSEQYF	TGTGCCAGCAGCTCAAGTCTGAGCGAGCAGTACTTC
-	16	TRBV7-6	TRBJ2-3	TRBD2	CASSRSTSGSTDTQYF	TGTGCCAGCAGCCGCTCGACTAGCGGGAGCACAGATACGCAGTATTTT
-	14	TRBV27	TRBJ2-5	-	CASSLSSLRETQYF	TGTGCCAGCAGTTTATCCTCCCTCCGAGAGACCCAGTACTTC
once	13	TRBV10-3	TRBJ2-3	TRBD2	CAISDRGGDTQYF	TGTGCCATCAGTGACCGGGGGGGAGATACGCAGTATTTT
-	16	TRBV6-1	TRBJ1-3	TRBD1	CASSESEQGIGNTIYF	TGTGCCAGCAGTGAATCTGAACAGGGGATTGGAAACACCATATATTTT
-	14	TRBV28	TRBJ2-7	TRBD2	CASSLTGAGVEQYF	TGTGCCAGCAGTTTGACCGGCGCGGGGGTCGAGCAGTACTTC
-	15	TRBV7-8	TRBJ2-7	TRBD2	CASSSSGLAFYEQYF	TGTGCCAGCAGCTCCTCGGGACTAGCGTTCTACGAGCAGTACTTC
-	16	TRBV19	TRBJ2-1	TRBD1	CASSGDQGDSYNEQFF	TGTGCCAGTAGTGGGGATCAGGGGGACTCCTACAATGAGCAGTTCTTC
-	13	TRBV15	TRBJ2-3	-	CATSRWATDTQYF	TGTGCCACCAGCCGGTGGGCCACAGATACGCAGTATTTT
few	13	TRBV18	TRBJ2-7	TRBD1	CASSRGTGDEQYF	TGTGCCAGCTCACGGGGGACAGGGGACGAGCAGTACTTC
-	14	TRBV9	TRBJ2-5	-	CASSVGTGRETQYF	TGTGCCAGCAGCGTAGGAACGGGAAGGGAGACCCAGTACTTC
-	14	TRBV6-1	TRBJ1-1	-	CASSETGIGTEAFF	TGTGCCAGCAGTGAAACGGGGATTGGCACTGAAGCTTTCTTT
-	15	TRBV9	TRBJ1-2	-	CASSLPSGGSEGYTF	TGTGCCAGCAGCCTTCCTTCGGGGGGGTCTGAGGGCTACACCTTC
-	15	TRBV7-7	TRBJ2-1	TRBD2	CASSLSSGGNNEQFF	TGTGCTAGCAGCCTTTCCAGCGGGGGGAACAATGAGCAGTTCTTC
-	15	TRBV18	TRBJ2-7	-	CASSPGGAISYEQYF	TGTGCCAGCTCACCTGGCGGAGCAATCTCCTACGAGCAGTACTTC
-	15	TRBV11-3	TRBJ2-1	TRBD2	CASSVSGSGNNEQFF	TGTGCCAGCAGCGTAAGCGGGAGCGGGAACAATGAGCAGTTCTTC
-	15	TRBV6-5	TRBJ1-2	TRBD1	CASSLGGQGFLGYTF	TGTGCCAGCAGTCTCGGGGGACAGGGGTTTCTTGGCTACACCTTC
-	16	TRBV14	TRBJ2-1	TRBD2	CASSLAGTSGRGEQFF	TGTGCCAGCAGCCTAGCCGGGACTAGCGGGAGAGGGGAGCAGTTCTTC
-	13	TRBV2	TRBJ2-1	-	CASSESPRNEQFF	TGTGCCAGCAGTGAATCCCCCCGCAATGAGCAGTTCTTC
-	15	TRBV7-8	TRBJ2-1	TRBD2	CASSPGTRALGEQFF	TGTGCCAGCAGCCCCGGGACTAGGGCCCTAGGAGAGCAGTTCTTC
-	15	TRBV19	TRBJ1-1	-	CASIVGALGNTEAFF	TGTGCCAGTATAGTAGGAGCGCTCGGGAACACTGAAGCTTTCTTT
few	18	TRBV6-1	TRBJ1-6	TRBD1	CASSESTGGISYNSPLHF	TGTGCCAGCAGTGAGTCGACAGGGGGCATCTCCTATAATTCACCCCTCCACTTT
once	19	TRBV11-2	TRBJ1-2	TRBD1	CASSLDLGQGIQLGYGYTF	TGTGCCAGCAGCTTAGATCTAGGACAGGGGATCCAACTTGGCTATGGCTACACCTTC